The 20 T cell receptor beta chains given below trace back to one sample, sequenced in a study of cytomegalovirus exposure and HLA in healthy donors. PCR amplification relied on 60 Vbeta primers (plus 13 Jbeta primers). Some clones are missing from TCRdb's copy, which holds only in-frame ones; the method was immunoSEQ multiplex PCR. The sample holds nearly 300,000 clones, around 86% seen once. The sequenced material came from PBMCs. Receptors were obtained from a man in his forties in good health and CMV-seropositive.

The V and J genes are TRBV6-1 and TRBJ1-5, with TRBD1 matching 9 bases. The V segment lost 5 bases and the J segment 15 bases; nucleotides outside the gene matches: 8. This CDR3 has 12 residues. From germline, CDR1 is MNHNS and CDR2 SASEGT. This CDR3 reads CASSSYRGQPHF. CDR3 bases: TGTGCCAGCAGTTCTTACAGGGGGCAGCCGCATTTT.

This clone was recorded once. This chain uses TRBV28 with TRBJ2-2; D not resolved. Germline values: CDR1 MDHEN, CDR2 SYDVKM. V was clipped by 7 bases and J by 2 bases, with 11 bases between them. This CDR3 contains 14 residues. CDR3 DNA: TGTGCCAGCAACCTTCAGGATAACACCGGGGAGCTGTTTTTT. It specifies CASNLQDNTGELFF.

This chain connects TRBV27 to TRBJ2-3, with D possibly TRBD2 on 5 matching bases. Per germline, CDR1 MNHEY and CDR2 SMNVEV (reference sequence). V lost 5 bases, J lost 6 bases, and 18 bases lay in between. CDR3 size: 15 residues. For the CDR3, the DNA is TGTGCCAGCAGTCCACTCTCTCGGGGATTCGATACGCAGTATTTT. Translated: CASSPLSRGFDTQYF.

The genes are TRBV27 and TRBJ2-7, with TRBD2 identical over 7 bases. The CDR3 covers 16 residues. Per the germline V gene, CDR1 is MNHEY and CDR2 is SMNVEV (reference sequence). J lost 2 bases, V lost 2 bases, and 9 bases had no gene match. CDR3 nucleotides: TGTGCCAGCAGTTTACATGGCGCTAGCGGTACCTACGAGCAGTACTTC. This gives the protein CASSLHGASGTYEQYF.

This chain connects TRBV7-9 to TRBJ2-7; 7 bases are a match to TRBD2. The CDR3 extends over 14 amino acids. V lost 3 bases, J lost 5 bases, and 7 bases stayed unmatched. Germline V gives CDR1 SEHNR, CDR2 FQNEAQ (reference sequence). The CDR3 is CASSFPSGGNEQYF. The CDR3 bases are TGTGCCAGCAGCTTTCCCTCGGGGGGAAACGAGCAGTACTTC.

This clone was seen a handful of times. The V and J genes are TRBV7-9 and TRBJ1-1; the D is unclear. Germline loops: CDR1 SEHNR, CDR2 FQNEAQ (reference sequence). Deletions cut 7 bases from V and 0 bases from J, with 6 bases between. The CDR3 contains 12 residues. The CDR3 loop reads CASMEMNTEAFF. CDR3 nucleotides: TGTGCCAGCATGGAGATGAACACTGAAGCTTTCTTT.

The chain links TRBV5-1 to TRBJ2-7, with D maybe TRBD2 (5 bases). Germline-derived CDR1 and CDR2 are SGHRS and YFSETQ. Trimming shortened V by 4 bases and J by 2 bases, and 16 bases separated the two germline ends. CDR3 length equals 15 residues. This chain's CDR3 is CASSIPSGVTYEQYF. In DNA, the CDR3 is TGCGCCAGCAGCATTCCTTCCGGGGTCACCTACGAGCAGTACTTC.

This clone was seen a single time. The rearrangement links TRBV19 to TRBJ2-2; 9 nucleotides agree with TRBD1. V lost 6 bases and J lost 5; bases outside the gene matches: 10. This CDR3 comprises 16 residues. Per germline, CDR1 LNHDA and CDR2 SQIVND (reference sequence). The CDR3 spells CASSGQGIMRTGELFF. CDR3 in DNA: TGTGCCAGTAGCGGACAGGGGATAATGCGGACCGGGGAGCTGTTTTTT.

The chain uses TRBV7-8 and TRBJ2-1; TRBD2 agrees at 11 bases. This CDR3 is built from 15 residues. With 5 bases clipped from V and 3 bases from J, the junction kept 3 bases outside the gene matches. The germline gives CDR1 SGHVS, CDR2 FQNEAQ. The CDR3 region has the DNA TGTGCCAGCAGCGTTAGCGGGAGGGACTACAATGAGCAGTTCTTC. It translates to CASSVSGRDYNEQFF.

This clone was counted between two and nine times. The CDR3 reads CASRPAGDTEAFF. Here the CDR3 DNA reads TGTGCCAGCAGGCCCGCGGGGGACACTGAAGCTTTCTTT. J is TRBJ1-1 and V is TRBV7-3, with TRBD1 as a possible D gene (5 bases). Trimming removed 6 bases from V and 3 bases from J, with 11 bases in between. The V gene's germline CDR1 is SGHTA and CDR2 FQGTGA. The CDR3 extends over 13 amino acids.

The chain joins TRBV6-5 to TRBJ2-7, with a weak D call TRBD1 (6 bases). Trimming pared 7 bases from V and 5 bases from J, leaving 21 bases between. The CDR3 spans 15 residues. Germline V lookup: CDR1 MNHEY, CDR2 SVGAGI. CDR3 amino acids: CASTQKDPRDNEQYF. In nucleotides, the CDR3 is TGTGCCAGCACCCAGAAAGACCCAAGGGACAACGAGCAGTACTTC.

V gene TRBV7-9 combines with J gene TRBJ2-2; TRBD2 agrees at 10 bases. CDR3 size: 16 residues. Trimming cost V 7 bases and J 2 bases; bases outside gene matches: 7. The germline gives CDR1 SEHNR, CDR2 FQNEAQ (reference sequence). CDR3 in amino acids: CASNKEREGNTGELFF. The CDR3 DNA sequence: TGTGCCAGCAACAAAGAGCGGGAGGGTAACACCGGGGAGCTGTTTTTT.

This clone turned up a few times. This chain uses TRBV7-2 with TRBJ2-7; maybe TRBD2 (5 bases). V lost 2 bases and J 0 bases, leaving 11 bases between the germline ends. CDR1 and CDR2 from the germline V gene are SGHTA and FQGNSA. The length of the CDR3 is 15 residues. In nucleotides, the CDR3 is TGTGCCAGCAGCTTACAGCGGACGAGCTCCTACGAGCAGTACTTC. It translates to CASSLQRTSSYEQYF.

For the CDR3, the DNA is TGTGCCAGCAGCGTAGGAGAGGGTCTAGCGGGCGCAATGACCCAGTACTTC. It is translated as CASSVGEGLAGAMTQYF. The chain is built from TRBV9 and TRBJ2-5; 8 bases match TRBD2. CDR3 size: 17 residues. J was trimmed by 7 bases and V by 0 bases; bases with no gene match: 14. Germline values: CDR1 SGDLS, CDR2 YYNGEE.

In this sample, this clone turned up a few times. V gene TRBV4-3 combines with J gene TRBJ2-1; D is perhaps TRBD1 (6 bases). Trimming stripped 5 bases from V and 6 bases from J, with 11 bases between. Germline V CDR1 and CDR2: LGHNA, YSLEER. The CDR3 extends over 13 amino acids. CDR3 sequence reads: CASSTSRGNEQFF. For the CDR3, the DNA is TGCGCCAGCAGCACAAGCAGGGGCAATGAGCAGTTCTTC.

Turning to this clone: One end of the junction is discordant with germline, which a read error may explain. The chain carries TRBV7-9 and TRBJ2-3; possibly TRBD1 for D (5 bases). The germline gives CDR1 SEHNR, CDR2 FQNEAQ (reference sequence). The CDR3 loop spans 14 amino acids. In nucleotides, the CDR3 is TGTTCCAGCAGAAATGGGCAGGGCATAGATACGCAGTATTTT. Protein sequence: CSSRNGQGIDTQYF.

This clone has just a few counts. V and J are TRBV6-5 and TRBJ2-1, with TRBD2 matching over 9 bases. The CDR3 totals 14 residues. Germline-derived CDR1 and CDR2 are MNHEY and SVGAGI. V was clipped by 2 bases and J by 7 bases; unmatched bases: 3. The CDR3 sequence is CASSYKLAGNEQFF. The CDR3 DNA is TGTGCCAGCAGTTACAAACTAGCGGGTAATGAGCAGTTCTTC.

This clone appeared once. One end of the junction varies from germline; a read error may be responsible. This rearrangement joins TRBV11-2 to TRBJ1-1, with a tentative D call TRBD1 (6 bases). This CDR3 is 14 amino acids long. The V gene's germline CDR1 is SGHAT and CDR2 FQNNGV. The CDR3 loop reads CASSLEGANSEAFF. The CDR3 bases are TGTGCCAGCAGCTTAGAGGGGGCGAACAGTGAAGCTTTCTTT.

The chain combines TRBV19 with TRBJ1-1; D is unresolved. The germline V gene encodes CDR1 LNHDA and CDR2 SQIVND (reference sequence). The CDR3 has 11 residues. Deletions cut 11 bases from V and 4 bases from J, with 11 bases between. The CDR3, as DNA: TGTGCCGCGGGGTCTGTCACTGAAGCTTTCTTT. Residues: CAAGSVTEAFF.

This chain uses TRBV7-9 with TRBJ2-3; 7 bases map to TRBD1. The CDR3 extends over 15 amino acids. Looked up from germline, CDR1 is SEHNR and CDR2 is FQNEAQ (reference sequence). The V and J ends lost 5 bases and 2 bases, in that order; junction bases with no gene match: 7. The CDR3 nucleotides are TGTGCCAGCAGCATTATACAGGGGTACACAGATACGCAGTATTTT. It encodes CASSIIQGYTDTQYF.